This TCR beta chain comes out of a study of blood T cell repertoires in COVID-19. The germline CDR1 and CDR2 sequences are SNHLY and FYNNEI. This CDR3 region has 17 residues. The J segment lost 3 bases and the V segment lost 8 bases, leaving 10 bases of the junction unmatched. Assay used: immunoSEQ multiplex PCR; TCRdb lists only in-frame clones, some missing. The table records about 270,000 clones, roughly 86% of them present only once. The rearrangement links TRBV2 to TRBJ2-5, with 15 nucleotides matching TRBD2. The receptor was isolated from a woman aged 18-29 years who had recovered from COVID-19. The specimen was PBMCs or T cells enriched from blood (not recorded which). The DNA for the CDR3 is TGTGCCAGCTCGAGGACTAGCGGGAGGGCCATAGAAGAGACCCAGTACTTC. This translates into CASSRTSGRAIEETQYF.